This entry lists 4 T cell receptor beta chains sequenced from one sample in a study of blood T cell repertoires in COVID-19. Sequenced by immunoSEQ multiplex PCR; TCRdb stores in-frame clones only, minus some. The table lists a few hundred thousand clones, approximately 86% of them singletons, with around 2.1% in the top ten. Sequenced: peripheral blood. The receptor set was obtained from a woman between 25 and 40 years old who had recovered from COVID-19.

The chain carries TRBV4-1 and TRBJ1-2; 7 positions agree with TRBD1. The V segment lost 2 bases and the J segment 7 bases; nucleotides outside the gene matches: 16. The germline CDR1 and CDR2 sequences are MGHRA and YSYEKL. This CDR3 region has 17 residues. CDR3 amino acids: CASSQPSGGGWVSGYTF. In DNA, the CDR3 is TGCGCCAGCAGCCAACCCTCAGGGGGAGGCTGGGTCAGTGGCTACACCTTC.

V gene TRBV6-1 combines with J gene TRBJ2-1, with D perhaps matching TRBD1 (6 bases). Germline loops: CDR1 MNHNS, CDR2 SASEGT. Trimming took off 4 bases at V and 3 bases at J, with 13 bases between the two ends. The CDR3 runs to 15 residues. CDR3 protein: CASSVDSHYYNEQFF. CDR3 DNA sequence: TGTGCCAGCAGTGTGGACAGTCACTACTACAATGAGCAGTTCTTC.

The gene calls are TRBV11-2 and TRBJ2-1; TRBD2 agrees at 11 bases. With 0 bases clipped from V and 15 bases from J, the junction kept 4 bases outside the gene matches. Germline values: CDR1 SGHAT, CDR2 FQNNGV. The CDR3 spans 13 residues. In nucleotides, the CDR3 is TGTGCCAGCAGCTTAGAGGCTAGCGGGAGGTGGTTCTTC. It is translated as CASSLEASGRWFF. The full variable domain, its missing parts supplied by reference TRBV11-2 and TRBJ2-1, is EAGVAQSPRYKIIEKRQSVAFWCNPISGHATLYWYQQILGQGPKLLIQFQNNGVVDDSQLPKDRFSAERLKGVDSTLKIQPAKLEDSAVYLCASSLEASGRWFFGPGTRLTVL.

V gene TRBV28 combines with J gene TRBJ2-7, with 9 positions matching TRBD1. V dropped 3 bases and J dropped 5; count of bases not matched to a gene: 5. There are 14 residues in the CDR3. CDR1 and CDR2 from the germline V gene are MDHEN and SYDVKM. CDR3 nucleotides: TGTGCCAGCAGTTTCCGGGACAGGGTCCACGAGCAGTACTTC. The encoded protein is CASSFRDRVHEQYF.